A selection of T cell receptor beta chains follows, all from one sample in a study of blood T cells in healthy people across ages. In TCRdb, the 5' RACE reads were re-called with MiXCR into one record per CDR3 protein. This table holds about 2 million distinct CDR3 sequences, about 50% found once. Sample: blood. The receptor set was obtained from a woman aged 40 to 50 in good health. Each CDR3 is given with its conserved first and last residue. Rows give clone size only sometimes, using once, few, many, or a class for an expanded clone.

cdr3_aa j_call clone_size v_call
CAGARVVGDLMNTEAFF TRBJ1-1 - TRBV28
CASSLDLGTGGDGSYNEQFF TRBJ2-1 few TRBV11-2
CASRTGTGYTGELFF TRBJ2-2 - TRBV6-1
CAISEWGLAESNGQFF TRBJ2-1 - TRBV10-3
CRASDPWDSGANVLTF TRBJ2-6 - TRBV20-1
CSALVRSGGDTQYF TRBJ2-3 - TRBV20-1
CASSLGAGGSEANVLTF TRBJ2-6 - TRBV18
CAISESQGTPSYNEQFF TRBJ2-1 few TRBV10-3
CASSPGEKSYEQYF TRBJ2-7 - TRBV5-1
CSARPMGETQYF - - TRBV20-1
CASRGRKYNEKLFF TRBJ1-4 - TRBV2
CASSQGHRTTEAFF TRBJ1-1 - TRBV4-3
CASSPPWEETGETQYF TRBJ2-5 few TRBV28
CASRDGTAAFTEAFF TRBJ1-1 - TRBV12-3/TRBV12-4
CASSQDSAGTQYF TRBJ2-3 few TRBV4-3
CASGSGGTSGGHEQFF TRBJ2-1 once TRBV6-1
CATSDTGGYTF TRBJ1-2 - TRBV24-1